A single sample gave rise to the 27 T cell receptor beta chains below, sequenced in a study of blood T cell repertoires in COVID-19. The method was immunoSEQ multiplex PCR; TCRdb's version includes in-frame clones alone and lacks a portion of them. The sample has around 140,000 clones; 80% to 90% are singletons. The material sequenced was peripheral blood. These receptors were collected from a man aged 45-60 years with active COVID-19.

This sequence joins TRBV7-9 and TRBJ1-6, with 8 bases aligning to TRBD1. V gave up 5 bases and J gave up 5 bases; unmatched junction bases: 8. CDR1 is SEHNR and CDR2 is FQNEAQ in the germline V gene (reference sequence). The CDR3 extends over 16 amino acids. CDR3 sequence: CASSQPPTGDNSPLHF. The DNA of the CDR3 is TGTGCCAGCAGCCAACCGCCGACAGGGGATAATTCACCCCTCCACTTT.

The J gene is TRBJ2-2, the V gene TRBV11-2; weak D call: TRBD2 (6 bases). This CDR3 contains 16 residues. The germline V and J ends were trimmed by 5 bases and 2 bases, with 15 bases remaining between them. Germline CDR1 reads SGHAT; CDR2 reads FQNNGV. Written as DNA, the CDR3 is TGTGCCAGCAGCCCCCTTTCGGGGGTTAACACCGGGGAGCTGTTTTTT. It codes for CASSPLSGVNTGELFF.

The chain uses TRBV4-1 and TRBJ2-2, with TRBD1 matching 7 bases. Germline V gives CDR1 MGHRA, CDR2 YSYEKL. The CDR3 contains 15 residues. Trimming removed 0 bases from V and 7 bases from J; junction bases left unmatched: 5. Here the CDR3 DNA reads TGCGCCAGCAGCCAAGATCAAACAGGGGTCGGGGAGCTGTTTTTT. This encodes CASSQDQTGVGELFF.

The chain joins TRBV3-1 (or the pseudogene TRBV3-2) to TRBJ2-3; 11 bases line up with TRBD2. The trim removed 8 bases at V and 10 bases at J, leaving 14 bases unmatched. Germline loops: CDR1 LGHDT, CDR2 YNNKEL (reference sequence). This CDR3 has 15 residues. The CDR3 nucleotides read TGTGCCAGCGGAGCCATGACTAGCGGGGAGTCGGCGCAGTATTTT. Translating it yields CASGAMTSGESAQYF.

J is TRBJ2-6 and V is TRBV3-1 (or the pseudogene TRBV3-2), with TRBD1 identical over 8 bases. V shed 4 bases and J 1 base; nucleotides not matched to a gene: 9. CDR1 is LGHDT and CDR2 is YNNKEL in the germline V gene (reference sequence). The CDR3 loop spans 18 amino acids. The CDR3 reads CASSPQQGQGSGANVLTF. The CDR3 nucleotides read TGTGCCAGCAGCCCCCAACAAGGACAGGGATCTGGGGCCAACGTCCTGACTTTC.

The CDR3 reads CATATESTRVSGNTIYF. The CDR3 region has the DNA TGTGCCACTGCCACCGAATCGACTAGGGTCTCTGGAAACACCATATATTTT. The chain uses TRBV15 and TRBJ1-3; D is undetermined. The CDR3 is 17 residues long. Trimming took 9 bases from V and 0 from J, leaving 21 bases between them. Germline V gives CDR1 LNHNV, CDR2 YYDKDF (reference sequence).

The genes are TRBV11-3 and TRBJ2-1, with 9 bases lining up with TRBD1. Germline V gene lookup returns CDR1 SGHNT and CDR2 YENEEA. This CDR3 has 15 residues. Losses at the gene ends were 5 bases for V and 4 bases for J; bases not matched to a gene: 6. CDR3 DNA: TGTGCCAGCAGCCTGACCGGGACAGGGTACAATGAGCAGTTCTTC. Its protein product is CASSLTGTGYNEQFF.

This chain links TRBV4-1 with TRBJ1-2; 8 bases match TRBD1. Germline trimming cut 5 bases from V and 2 bases from J; bases unmatched to any gene: 7. The CDR3 is 15 residues long. Germline CDR1 is MGHRA and CDR2 is YSYEKL. The CDR3: CASSSQGAGNYGYTF. CDR3 coding DNA: TGCGCCAGCAGCAGCCAGGGGGCTGGCAACTATGGCTACACCTTC.

The rearrangement links TRBV7-9 to TRBJ1-1, with D possibly being TRBD1 (5 bases). This CDR3 contains 15 residues. V lost 1 base and J lost 3, with 12 bases in between. The V gene's germline CDR1 is SEHNR and CDR2 FQNEAQ (reference sequence). The CDR3 loop reads CASSLGLGRDTEAFF. The CDR3 nucleotides read TGTGCCAGCAGCTTAGGTTTGGGCAGGGACACTGAAGCTTTCTTT.

This chain links TRBV11-3 with TRBJ2-6; 9 bases map to TRBD1. Trimming cost V 10 bases and J 3 bases; bases outside gene matches: 13. Germline CDR1 is SGHNT and CDR2 is YENEEA. The CDR3 contains 17 residues. CDR3 nucleotide sequence: TGTGCCATTATCAGGGACAGGGAAGAGTATGGGGCCAACGTCCTGACTTTC. Protein sequence: CAIIRDREEYGANVLTF.

The chain links TRBV5-1 to TRBJ2-3; D gene uncertain. This CDR3 contains 15 residues. Germline V gene lookup returns CDR1 SGHRS and CDR2 YFSETQ. V was pared by 0 bases and J by 3 bases, with 11 bases between. The CDR3 DNA reads TGCGCCAGCAGCTTGGCAGGTTTTCGAACAGATACGCAGTATTTT. Translated: CASSLAGFRTDTQYF. The full variable domain, its missing parts supplied by reference TRBV5-1 and TRBJ2-3, is KAGVTQTPRYLIKTRGQQVTLSCSPISGHRSVSWYQQTPGQGLQFLFEYFSETQRNKGNFPGRFSGRQFSNSRSEMNVSTLELGDSALYLCASSLAGFRTDTQYFGPGTRLTVL.

The chain carries TRBV30 and TRBJ1-1; D perhaps matches TRBD1 (5 bases). V lost 5 bases and J 1 base, leaving 8 bases between the germline ends. CDR3 length equals 12 residues. CDR1 is GTSNPN and CDR2 is SVGIG in the germline V gene (reference sequence). The CDR3 DNA sequence: TGTGCCTGGGGACACTGGAACACTGAAGCTTTCTTT. Protein product: CAWGHWNTEAFF.

The chain is built from TRBV30 and TRBJ2-6, with TRBD2 as a possible D gene (6 bases). Germline loops: CDR1 GTSNPN, CDR2 SVGIG (reference sequence). Trimming took off 0 bases at V and 0 bases at J, with 6 bases between the two ends. The CDR3 extends over 15 amino acids. CDR3 bases: TGTGCCTGGAGTGTGGGGGGCTCTGGGGCCAACGTCCTGACTTTC. It codes for CAWSVGGSGANVLTF. Variable domain in full (rest from reference TRBV30 and TRBJ2-6): SQTIHQWPATLVQPVGSPLSLECTVEGTSNPNLYWYRQAAGRGLQLLFYSVGIGQISSEVPQNLSASRPQDRQFILSSKKLLLSDSGFYLCAWSVGGSGANVLTFGAGSRLTVL.

This chain uses TRBV29-1 with TRBJ1-1, with D maybe TRBD1 (5 bases). CDR3 length equals 13 residues. CDR1 is SQVTM and CDR2 is ANQGSEA in the germline V gene. V gave up 3 bases and J gave up 1 base, with 9 bases separating them. The CDR3 DNA is TGCAGCGTTGAGGGGCGGACGAACACTGAAGCTTTCTTT. It encodes CSVEGRTNTEAFF.

This clone appeared a few times. The chain carries TRBV4-1 and TRBJ1-3; maybe TRBD1 (5 bases). Germline V gene lookup returns CDR1 MGHRA and CDR2 YSYEKL. This CDR3 contains 13 residues. The V end was cut by 1 base, the J end by 8 bases, with 9 bases between. The DNA of the CDR3 is TGCGCCAGCAGCCAAGTGGACATTGACACCATATATTTT. Residues: CASSQVDIDTIYF.

As DNA, the CDR3 is TGTGCCAGCATTCCCCCCGGGACTACCAAACGCAATGAGCAGTTCTTC. Protein sequence: CASIPPGTTKRNEQFF. The rearrangement uses TRBV2 and TRBJ2-1, with 7 positions matching TRBD2. The CDR3 is 16 residues long. Germline CDR1 is SNHLY and CDR2 is FYNNEI. V was pared by 7 bases and J by 6 bases, with 15 bases of the junction left unmatched.

The V and J genes are TRBV18 and TRBJ2-7; 9 bases fit TRBD1. Trimming at V came to 5 bases and at J to 2 bases, leaving 7 bases not matched to a gene. CDR1 is KGHSH and CDR2 is LQKENI in the germline V gene. The CDR3 has 15 residues. DNA of the CDR3: TGTGCCAGCTCAACGACAGGGGGTCCCACCTACGAGCAGTACTTC. Translation gives CASSTTGGPTYEQYF.

The chain combines TRBV5-1 with TRBJ2-5, with TRBD1 as a possible D gene (6 bases). Trimming left V 4 bases short and J 5 bases short, with 15 bases between. The CDR3 consists of 14 residues. Germline CDR1 reads SGHRS; CDR2 reads YFSETQ. CDR3 sequence reads: CASSRWGQGETQYF. The CDR3 bases are TGCGCCAGCAGCAGGTGGGGTCAGGGGGAGACCCAGTACTTC. The full variable domain, with the rest looked up from reference TRBV5-1 and TRBJ2-5, is KAGVTQTPRYLIKTRGQQVTLSCSPISGHRSVSWYQQTPGQGLQFLFEYFSETQRNKGNFPGRFSGRQFSNSRSEMNVSTLELGDSALYLCASSRWGQGETQYFGPGTRLLVL.

This chain joins TRBV11-3 and TRBJ2-2, with unresolved D. Trimming left V 5 bases short and J 3 bases short, with 7 bases between. In germline, CDR1 is SGHNT, CDR2 YENEEA. The CDR3 loop spans 13 amino acids. CDR3 in amino acids: CASSPGDTGELFF. CDR3 DNA sequence: TGTGCCAGCAGCCCCGGAGACACCGGGGAGCTGTTTTTT.

The chain combines TRBV4-1 with TRBJ1-4; tentatively, D is TRBD1 (6 bases). Germline lookup yields CDR1 MGHRA and CDR2 YSYEKL. Trimming pared 1 base from V and 7 bases from J, leaving 10 bases between. This CDR3 is built from 14 residues. The CDR3 sequence is CASSQAGGFEKLFF. The CDR3 DNA is TGCGCCAGCAGCCAAGCGGGGGGCTTTGAAAAACTGTTTTTT.

The J gene is TRBJ2-3, the V gene TRBV29-1, with D perhaps matching TRBD2 (5 bases). Germline CDR1 SQVTM, CDR2 ANQGSEA. The CDR3 totals 11 residues. Trimming took 8 bases from V and 4 from J, leaving 10 bases between them. Here the CDR3 DNA reads TGCAGCACCGAGGGCCCAGATACGCAGTATTTT. Encoded protein: CSTEGPDTQYF.

The chain joins TRBV2 to TRBJ2-3; the D is unclear. Germline V CDR1 and CDR2: SNHLY, FYNNEI. V gave up 8 bases and J gave up 4 bases, with 10 bases separating them. This CDR3 spans 12 amino acids. The CDR3 here is CASHSEADTQYF. In DNA, the CDR3 is TGTGCCAGCCATTCAGAAGCAGATACGCAGTATTTT.

The chain links TRBV18 to TRBJ1-6; TRBD1 matches 9 bases. Germline CDR1 reads KGHSH; CDR2 reads LQKENI. Losses at the gene ends were 4 bases for V and 9 bases for J; bases not matched to a gene: 10. This CDR3 region has 16 residues. The CDR3 reads CASSRPGTGNGSPLHF. The CDR3 nucleotides are TGTGCCAGCTCACGTCCCGGGACAGGGAACGGTTCACCCCTCCACTTT.

V is TRBV2 and J is TRBJ1-6; 7 nucleotides align to TRBD1. This CDR3 spans 14 amino acids. Germline values: CDR1 SNHLY, CDR2 FYNNEI. V lost 8 bases, J lost 10 bases, and 11 bases stayed unmatched. DNA for the CDR3: TGTGCCAGCGGTCGGGGACAGTTAATATCACCCCTCCACTTT. Its translation: CASGRGQLISPLHF.

The chain is built from TRBV2 and TRBJ1-6; 7 positions match TRBD1. Trimming removed 4 bases from V and 0 bases from J; junction bases left unmatched: 15. From germline, CDR1 is SNHLY and CDR2 FYNNEI. The CDR3 runs 20 residues. CDR3 bases: TGTGCCAGCAGTGGGAGCTGGGGACAGACCAAGAGCTCCTATAATTCACCCCTCCACTTT. Translated, it gives CASSGSWGQTKSSYNSPLHF.

In DNA form, the CDR3 reads TGTGCCAGCAGCTTGGGACAGATTAAAACTAGCACAGATACGCAGTATTTT. This gives the protein CASSLGQIKTSTDTQYF. The V gene is TRBV5-4, the J gene TRBJ2-3; possibly TRBD1 for D (5 bases). With 0 bases removed from V and 0 bases from J, the gap between germline ends came to 14 bases. CDR1 and CDR2 from the germline V gene are SGHNT and YYREEE (reference sequence). CDR3 length: 17 amino acids.

This chain joins TRBV7-2 and TRBJ2-7; maybe TRBD2 (7 bases). This CDR3 is built from 18 residues. CDR1 SGHTA and CDR2 FQGNSA come from the germline V gene. The ends were cut back, 2 bases at V and 5 bases at J, with 25 bases in the middle. CDR3 region: CASSLRSRVGGPRDEQYF. CDR3 bases: TGTGCCAGCAGCTTAAGGTCTAGAGTGGGGGGGCCGAGGGACGAGCAGTACTTC.